This passage covers 6 T cell receptor beta chains from one sample sequenced in a study of cytomegalovirus exposure and HLA in healthy donors. Sequencing was performed with immunoSEQ multiplex PCR; in TCRdb, only in-frame clones are kept and a portion is missing. The table lists approximately 270,000 clones, 70% to 90% of them singletons, with about 1% in the top ten. Sequencing was performed on PBMCs. Receptors were obtained from a woman aged 18-29 years in good health and CMV-seronegative.

The V and J genes are TRBV7-9 and TRBJ1-3, with 9 bases identical to TRBD1. The CDR3 sequence is 16 residues long. Germline V gene data show CDR1 as SEHNR and CDR2 as FQNEAQ (reference sequence). The V segment lost 3 bases and the J segment 0 bases; nucleotides outside the gene matches: 3. CDR3 coding DNA: TGTGCCAGCAGCTTCGGACAGGGGCACTCTGGAAACACCATATATTTT. This encodes CASSFGQGHSGNTIYF.

This rearrangement joins TRBV11-3 to TRBJ2-7, with D maybe TRBD1 (6 bases). The CDR3 totals 15 residues. V gave up 5 bases and J gave up 0 bases, with 14 bases separating them. Germline V CDR1 and CDR2: SGHNT, YENEEA. In DNA, the CDR3 is TGTGCCAGCAGCGCCACGGGACAAAGCTCCTACGAGCAGTACTTC. It codes for CASSATGQSSYEQYF.

On this clone: Germline is not matched at one junction end, which may reflect a read error. V and J are TRBV7-8 and TRBJ2-7; D is perhaps TRBD1 (5 bases). This CDR3 contains 15 residues. Germline values: CDR1 SGHVS, CDR2 FQNEAQ. CDR3: CASSIAGRVNDEQYF. The DNA of the CDR3 is TGTGCCAGCAGCATAGCCGGCAGGGTAAACGACGAGCAGTACTTC.

V is TRBV28 and J is TRBJ2-2; tentatively, D is TRBD2 (6 bases). Germline V gene data show CDR1 as MDHEN and CDR2 as SYDVKM. V gave up 2 bases and J gave up 0 bases, with 10 bases separating them. The CDR3 sequence is 16 residues long. DNA of the CDR3: TGTGCCAGCAGTTTAGGAGGGGCGTCGAACACCGGGGAGCTGTTTTTT. Residues: CASSLGGASNTGELFF.

This chain uses TRBV11-2 with TRBJ2-7; the match to TRBD2 covers 15 bases. V gave up 5 bases and J gave up 13 bases; unmatched junction bases: 15. The CDR3 is made up of 16 amino acids. Germline CDR1 SGHAT, CDR2 FQNNGV. The CDR3 DNA reads as TGTGCCAGCAGCCCCTCGGGGACTAGCGGGAGGCGAACTATTTACTTC. Translated: CASSPSGTSGRRTIYF. Full variable domain (remainder filled in from reference TRBV11-2 and TRBJ2-7): EAGVAQSPRYKIIEKRQSVAFWCNPISGHATLYWYQQILGQGPKLLIQFQNNGVVDDSQLPKDRFSAERLKGVDSTLKIQPAKLEDSAVYLCASSPSGTSGRRTIYFGPGTRLTVT.

This clone showed up just once. This chain joins TRBV4-2 and TRBJ2-3, with D perhaps TRBD1 (5 bases). Deletions cut 1 base from V and 0 bases from J, with 8 bases between. This CDR3 region has 15 residues. Germline V gene lookup returns CDR1 LGHNA and CDR2 YNFKEQ. CDR3 DNA: TGTGCCAGCAGCCAAGGACAGCTAAGCACAGATACGCAGTATTTT. Residues: CASSQGQLSTDTQYF.